The rows below give T cell receptor beta chains drawn from one sample of a study of CD8 T cells in ankylosing spondylitis. TCRdb passed the 5' RACE reads through MiXCR, listing each CDR3 protein once. Among about 220,000 distinct CDR3 sequences listed, more than 9% were seen once. Sequenced: blood, either unsorted or a sorted T cell fraction (not recorded which). The receptors originated from a male donor with ankylosing spondylitis or in good health (not recorded which). CDR3s leave out the opening cysteine and the closing phenylalanine or tryptophan. The D gene is left open where the match is weak.

TRBV27,-,TRBJ1-1,ASSLQAAVTEAF
TRBV20-1,-,TRBJ2-3,SASPGHTYTDTQY
TRBV12-3/TRBV12-4,-,TRBJ1-5,ASSPPGPRNQPQH
TRBV19,TRBD1,TRBJ1-5,ASSIRGEGEGQPQH
TRBV3-1,-,TRBJ1-6,ASSQDRADSPLH
TRBV20-1,TRBD2,TRBJ2-3,SARDRVTRGADTQY
TRBV5-1,TRBD1,TRBJ1-1,ASSLNTGQGGTEAF
TRBV4-2,-,TRBJ2-3,ASSLLLGGLKGTDTQY
TRBV18,TRBD2,TRBJ2-7,ASSSGLEYEQY
TRBV11-2,-,TRBJ1-1,ASSLGVSHSASRAF
TRBV20-1,TRBD1,TRBJ1-5,SAGQGEGAQH
TRBV19,-,TRBJ1-6,ASRATVSYNSPLH
TRBV12-3/TRBV12-4,-,TRBJ2-2,ASREDSWNTGELF
TRBV10-3,-,TRBJ1-2,AISDGSPYT
TRBV28,TRBD2,TRBJ2-2,ASNSLGGSVTGELF
TRBV7-3,-,TRBJ1-1,ASANGIMNTEAF
TRBV29-1,-,TRBJ2-6,SVDRLAWEPGANVLT
TRBV3-1,-,TRBJ2-2,ASSQVRTDNTGELF
TRBV6-5,-,TRBJ2-1,ASSYSPGGQLNEQF
TRBV6-1,TRBD1,TRBJ2-2,ASSAGQVVTGELF
TRBV7-9,-,TRBJ2-5,ASSLAEWDQY
TRBV19,-,TRBJ2-1,ASAYQESNEQF
TRBV11-3,-,TRBJ2-5,ASSSTWGEQETQY
TRBV5-1,-,TRBJ2-7,ASSLAPTQGQDEQY
TRBV6-5,-,TRBJ2-4,ASSSPRGGKNIQY
TRBV5-1,TRBD2,TRBJ2-3,ASSPGLAGSQTDTQY
TRBV20-1,-,TRBJ2-3,SASDTPGDTQY
TRBV6-4,-,TRBJ2-4,ASSDSTRTVEKSKNIQY
TRBV3-1,-,TRBJ2-7,ASSQQTGGGAEQY
TRBV29-1,-,TRBJ2-7,SVRSNEQY
TRBV6-2/TRBV6-3,-,TRBJ2-4,ASSLPFLDENIQY
TRBV13,TRBD1,TRBJ2-7,ASSPGQNNYEQY
TRBV20-1,-,TRBJ2-2,SASPQGTHTGELF
TRBV29-1,-,TRBJ2-7,SVDVGGNEQY
TRBV5-1,-,TRBJ2-2,ASKRDGELF
TRBV27,TRBD2,TRBJ2-3,ASSFLGLAGGADTQY
TRBV10-3,-,TRBJ2-2,AISPVGGTGELF
TRBV3-1,-,TRBJ2-2,ASSRNTGELF
TRBV15,-,TRBJ1-5,ATSRTDQPQH
TRBV7-2,-,TRBJ1-6,ASSRVTNSPLH
TRBV14,TRBD2,TRBJ2-3,ASSQLTSGGTDTQY
TRBV20-1,-,TRBJ2-2,SARVARNTGELF
TRBV25-1,TRBD1,TRBJ1-5,ASRSSTGGHQPQH
TRBV7-2,TRBD2,TRBJ2-3,ASSLAASGGARDTQY